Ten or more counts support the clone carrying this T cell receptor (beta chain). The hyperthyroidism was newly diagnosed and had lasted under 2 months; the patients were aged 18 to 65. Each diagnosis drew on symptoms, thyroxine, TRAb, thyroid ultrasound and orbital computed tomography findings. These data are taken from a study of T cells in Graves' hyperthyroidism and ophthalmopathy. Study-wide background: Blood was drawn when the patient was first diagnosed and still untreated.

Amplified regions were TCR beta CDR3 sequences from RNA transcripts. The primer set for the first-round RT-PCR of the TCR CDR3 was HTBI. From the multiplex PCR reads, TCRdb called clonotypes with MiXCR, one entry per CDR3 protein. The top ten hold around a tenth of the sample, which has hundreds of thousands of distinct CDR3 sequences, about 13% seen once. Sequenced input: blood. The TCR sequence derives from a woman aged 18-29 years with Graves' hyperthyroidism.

The CDR3, as DNA: TGTGCCAGCAGTCCGGGACAGCTGACCTATGGCTACACCTTC. Protein sequence: CASSPGQLTYGYTF. The chain joins TRBV28 to TRBJ1-2; 7 bases are a match to TRBD1. The trim removed 5 bases at V and 4 bases at J, leaving 7 bases unmatched. The CDR3 covers 14 residues. The germline V gene encodes CDR1 MDHEN and CDR2 SYDVKM.